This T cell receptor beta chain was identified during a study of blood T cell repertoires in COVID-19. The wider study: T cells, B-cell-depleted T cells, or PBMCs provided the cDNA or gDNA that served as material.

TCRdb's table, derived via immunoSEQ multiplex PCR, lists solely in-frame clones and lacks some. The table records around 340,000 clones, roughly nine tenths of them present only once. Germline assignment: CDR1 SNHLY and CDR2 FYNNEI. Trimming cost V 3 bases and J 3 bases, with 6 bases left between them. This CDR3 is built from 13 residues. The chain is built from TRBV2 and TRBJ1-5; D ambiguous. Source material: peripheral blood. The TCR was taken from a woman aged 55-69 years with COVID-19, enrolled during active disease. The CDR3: CASSEEDNQPQHF. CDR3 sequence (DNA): TGTGCCAGCAGTGAGGAGGACAATCAGCCCCAGCATTTT.